Sequencing of this T cell receptor beta chain was carried out in a study of blood T cells in healthy people across ages (dated by TCRdb to between 2015 and 2016). Background for the entire study: In model experiments, roughly one uniquely barcoded TCR beta cDNA molecule per two T cells was captured by template switching. The study measured age-related changes in TCR beta repertoire diversity using deep sequencing normalized with unique cDNA molecular identifiers. The donors were divided into four age groups: young (average approximately 16 years), middle-aged (approximately 39), aged (approximately 62) and long-lived (roughly 88). Using the same blood draw, the study looked at two additional independent replicas of 1 million unique cDNA reads for two donors, one aged 18 to 29 and the other aged 80 or older.

On the study overall, not on this receptor specifically: Compared with the aged group, the long-lived group had more naive CD4+ T cells, fewer expanded clones and increased TCR diversity, a pattern suggesting age selection. Donor CMV infection status was unknown, potentially confounding age-related changes in expanded clonotypes. Bulk unsorted PBMC profiling prevented conclusive comparison of naive and antigen-experienced compartments. Estimates of total diversity based on one million sequenced T cells were considered lower bounds and underestimates. The percentage of naive T cells measured by flow cytometry correlated strongly with observed TCR beta diversity. As age increased, observed TCR beta diversity per million T cells dropped in a roughly linear way, and a significant reduction was already evident by age 40.

For this clonotype: Its antigen has not been determined. Base-call qualities are not available, and no considerably larger clone is one nucleotide away.

CDR1 and CDR2, per the germline V gene (reference sequence), are MNHEY and SMNVEV. Trimming costs V 2 bases and J 0 bases, and their ends lie 7 bases apart. The CDR3 holds 14 amino acids from the cysteine to the phenylalanine. Only the CDR3 DNA is retained, 42 bases long and in frame from the first base. The library was obtained by 5' RACE. Instrument on record: Illumina HiSeq 2500. A second PCR of about 6 to 11 cycles was performed with a sample-barcoded 5' primer and a J-beta primer mix. Each TCR beta cDNA molecule received a unique molecular identifier from a template-switch 5' adaptor carrying 12 random nucleotides. Each sample yielded at least 2.5 million CDR3-containing paired-end reads. The Mint cDNA synthesis kit, primed by a TRBC-specific oligonucleotide, was used to synthesize first-strand cDNA from all RNA. Following uracil-DNA glycosylase treatment, all cDNA underwent a first 18-cycle PCR with the universal primers M1SS and BC2_uni_R. Per the source publication's procedure: For normalization, 1 million high-quality reads were randomly selected from each sample, with every read carrying a distinct molecular identifier. Reads sharing molecular identifiers were discarded rather than binned into consensus sequences. CDR3 identification, clonotype clustering and error correction used MiTCR with a Q25 quality threshold and the strictest error-elimination algorithm. A nonparametric unseen species model using Euler transformation provided a lower-bound estimate of total TCR beta diversity. TCRdb ran its own pipeline on the public reads, namely fastp trimming at Q25 and MiXCR clone calling, and kept in-frame beta chains. Duplicate CDR3 protein sequences are folded into a single record with the most common DNA and genes. The V and J calls were determined by TCRdb, not by the authors. The table for this sample lists 600,000 to 1,000,000 distinct CDR3 sequences; 20% to 25% of them were counted only once. The ten top clones hold approximately 3.7% of the sample.

Systemically healthy Caucasian individuals from Russia, around 38 in total and aged about 6 to 95 years, were included as donors. Each donor gave ten milliliters of peripheral blood, collected into EDTA-treated Vacutainer tubes. Ficoll-Paque density-gradient centrifugation was used to isolate PBMCs, with at least 6 million per sample. Trizol reagent was used to extract total RNA from PBMCs, with at least 5.5 micrograms per sample. The percentages of naive CD45RAhigh/CD27high T cells were determined by flow cytometry on a PBMC aliquot from every donor. These same data were also listed under a study on T cells of mothers and their children. Per that second paper: The donors were nine systemically healthy Caucasian individuals, made up of three mothers and their six children. cDNA synthesis consumed the entire amount of extracted RNA, loaded at around 1.5 ug RNA in each 15 ul reaction. In the second PCR, the M1S primer introduced both the sample barcodes and 2-4 random nucleotides. Each mother yielded over 9 million TCR beta CDR3 reads and each child roughly 3 million reads. In both related and unrelated pairs, thymic selection shapes the output of TCR recombination in a similar way, with inherited differences having only a minor effect. Normalized repertoire overlap in related mother-child pairs was always slightly higher than in unrelated mother-child pairs, but the difference was never significant. No persistent microchimeric T cell clones were found, with a detection sensitivity of approximately 94 clones per million clonotypes. The study used deep NGS to compare TCR beta repertoires of mothers and children, seeking features distinguishing related mother-child pairs from unrelated individuals. The mean age was roughly 40 +/- 4 years for the mothers and about 12 +/- 4 years for the children. After adapter ligation was performed with NEBNext reagents, the libraries were sequenced on an Illumina HiSeq 2000 with 100+100 nt paired-end reads. To prevent cross-contamination, the mother and child libraries were prepared one month apart and sequenced in separate runs. Between about 500,000 and 2,100,000 distinct TCR beta clonotypes were identified per donor. Naive TCR beta clonotypes were estimated from low-frequency clonotypes matched to each donor's FACS-determined naive share, without sorting.

The sequenced sample was blood. The rearranged chain carries TRBV27 and TRBJ1-1, with the D segment identity uncertain. The sequence derives from a boy aged 5-17 years in good health. CDR3 protein: CASSLQVMNTEAFF. The nucleotide sequence is TGTGCCAGCAGTTTACAGGTCATGAACACTGAAGCTTTCTTT.